The 27 T cell receptor beta chains listed next were all sequenced from one sample in a study of CD8+CD57+ T cells in acquired aplastic anemia. TCR beta VDJ and CDR3 profiling used genomic DNA as template. TCRdb passed the reads through MiXCR, listing each CDR3 protein once. The table shows 150,000 to 200,000 distinct CDR3 sequences, with approximately 44% occurring only once. Sequenced material: sorted CD4+, CD8+, or CD8+CD57+ T cells (not recorded which) from PBMCs. Source of these receptors: a human donor in good health.

Of note for this clonotype: Possible read error: a much larger clone is one base away. The chain couples TRBV30 to TRBJ2-5, with D perhaps matching TRBD2 (5 bases). Germline V gene data show CDR1 as GTSNPN and CDR2 as SVGIG (reference sequence). V was cut by 3 bases and J by 5 bases, with 10 bases left in between. The CDR3 covers 12 residues. CDR3 region: CAWRVEAETQYF. In nucleotides, the CDR3 is TGTGCCTGGAGGGTGGAGGCGGAGACCCAGTACTTC.

CDR3 nucleotide sequence: TGTGCCACCGGGGACCGTTCCTACGAGCAGTACTTC. Amino acid sequence: CATGDRSYEQYF. V usage is TRBV15 and J usage is TRBJ2-7; D might be TRBD1 or TRBD2, each matching 5 bases. The length of the CDR3 is 12 residues. Between the trimmed V and J ends, which lost 8 bases and 1 base, there was a span of 9 bases. CDR1 and CDR2 (germline): LNHNV, YYDKDF (reference sequence).

This clonotype was picked up many times. This rearrangement joins TRBV9 to TRBJ2-7; possible D gene TRBD1, 7 bases. This CDR3 has 15 amino acids. Germline V gene sequence: CDR1 SGDLS, CDR2 YYNGEE. Trimming pared 0 bases from V and 1 base from J, leaving 11 bases between. CDR3 DNA sequence: TGTGCCAGCAGCGTAGATGCAGGGGGGTCCTACGAGCAGTACTTC. This sequence encodes CASSVDAGGSYEQYF.

The V and J genes are TRBV13 and TRBJ1-4; D possibly corresponds to TRBD1 (6 bases). Germline V gene sequence: CDR1 PRHDT, CDR2 FYEKMQ (reference sequence). This CDR3 has 18 residues. Trimming stripped 4 bases from V and 8 bases from J, with 26 bases between. The CDR3 region is CASSSWLGEDSRGEKLFF. The CDR3 region has the DNA TGTGCCAGCAGCTCCTGGTTGGGGGAGGACAGTCGGGGAGAAAAACTGTTTTTT.

Points on this clonotype: One end of the junction fails to match germline, which may point to a read error. The V call is TRBV10-3, the J call TRBJ2-7; tentative D call: TRBD2 (5 bases). From germline, CDR1 is ENHRY and CDR2 SYGVKD. The CDR3 runs 18 residues. The CDR3 region has the DNA TGTGCCAGCAGTTACTCGAAGGTGCGAGGGCGGGCGTCCTACGAGCAGTACTTC. This gives the protein CASSYSKVRGRASYEQYF.

This clonotype was observed at least ten times. In DNA form, the CDR3 reads TGTGCCAGCAGCCTACTAGCGTACGATGAGCAGTTCTTC. It encodes CASSLLAYDEQFF. This chain joins TRBV14 and TRBJ2-1; 7 bases map to TRBD2. The CDR3 sequence is 13 residues long. V shed 4 bases and J 8 bases; nucleotides not matched to a gene: 5. Germline assignment: CDR1 SGHDN and CDR2 FVKESK.

On this clonotype itself: A much larger clone differs by one base, so this may be a read error. Here the CDR3 omits its conserved ending phenylalanine or tryptophan, so a read error is the likely source. The chain employs TRBV18 and TRBJ2-7; D remains unclear. CDR3 size: 14 residues. V was clipped by 3 bases and J by 2 bases, with 11 bases between them. Germline CDR1 KGHSH, CDR2 LQKENI. CDR3 protein: CASSPHRSAYEQYS. In DNA, the CDR3 is TGTGCCAGCTCACCGCACCGCTCGGCCTACGAGCAGTACTCC.

The chain combines TRBV6-1 with TRBJ2-7; D may be TRBD2 (6 bases). The CDR3 extends over 16 amino acids. Germline V lookup: CDR1 MNHNS, CDR2 SASEGT. Trimming took 6 bases from V and 2 from J, leaving 20 bases between them. CDR3: CASRGGLLGGPYEQYF. As DNA, the CDR3 is TGTGCCAGCAGGGGGGGACTTCTAGGAGGCCCCTACGAGCAGTACTTC.

This rearrangement joins TRBV7-3 to TRBJ2-5, with no clear D. Trimming stripped 6 bases from V and 9 bases from J, with 11 bases between. Germline CDR1 and CDR2: SGHTA and FQGTGA. This CDR3 has 11 residues. CDR3 coding DNA: TGTGCCAGCAGTTTAGGGAACGCCCAGTACTTC. As protein: CASSLGNAQYF.

This clonotype occurred many times. The chain uses TRBV7-8 and TRBJ1-3, with D unresolved. The CDR3 runs to 16 residues. V shed 4 bases and J shed 0 bases, with 13 bases lying between them. CDR1 is SGHVS and CDR2 is FQNEAQ in the germline V gene. This chain's CDR3 is CASSSVQFGSGNTIYF. The DNA of the CDR3 is TGTGCCAGCAGCTCGGTTCAGTTCGGCTCTGGAAACACCATATATTTT.

There are many counts of this clonotype. The J gene is TRBJ2-3, the V gene TRBV2; 8 bases agree with TRBD1. Germline assignment: CDR1 SNHLY and CDR2 FYNNEI. Unmatched junction bases numbered 6, after V lost 7 bases and J lost 0 bases. This CDR3 spans 15 amino acids. The CDR3 nucleotides are TGTGCCAGCACCCCCTGGACAGGGAGCACAGATACGCAGTATTTT. This translates into CASTPWTGSTDTQYF.

This chain connects TRBV4-1 to TRBJ2-7; D is undetermined. Trimming took 1 base from V and 2 from J, leaving 9 bases between them. Per germline, CDR1 MGHRA and CDR2 YSYEKL. CDR3 length: 14 amino acids. CDR3 DNA: TGCGCCAGCAGCCAAGTTGGTCCCACCTACGAGCAGTACTTC. The encoded protein is CASSQVGPTYEQYF.

This clonotype was seen at least ten times. This rearrangement joins TRBV30 to TRBJ2-7, with D perhaps assigned TRBD1 or TRBD2 (5 bases each). The germline CDR1 and CDR2 sequences are GTSNPN and SVGIG (reference sequence). This CDR3 region has 13 residues. Trimming stripped 1 base from V and 3 bases from J, with 10 bases between. In DNA, the CDR3 is TGTGCCTGGAGTGACGGGACCCTCTACGAGCAGTACTTC. Residues: CAWSDGTLYEQYF.

The chain links TRBV10-3 to TRBJ1-5, with D possibly being TRBD1 (5 bases). Germline V gene lookup returns CDR1 ENHRY and CDR2 SYGVKD. This CDR3 has 14 amino acids. V lost 7 bases, J lost 3 bases, and 13 bases lay in between. The CDR3 spells CAIKAQGLNQPQHF. Here the CDR3 DNA reads TGTGCCATCAAGGCGCAGGGCCTCAATCAGCCCCAGCATTTT.

The rearrangement links TRBV2 to TRBJ1-2; D is possibly TRBD1 (5 bases). Germline assignment: CDR1 SNHLY and CDR2 FYNNEI. V lost 4 bases, J lost 13 bases, and 22 bases lay in between. The CDR3 is made up of 14 amino acids. CDR3 residues: CASSAAGAPGSGTF. CDR3 bases: TGTGCCAGCAGTGCCGCCGGGGCCCCGGGGTCAGGCACCTTC.

This clonotype was recorded many times. The rearrangement uses TRBV9 and TRBJ1-2; D is ambiguous. V lost 1 base, J lost 5 bases, and 9 bases lay in between. CDR1 SGDLS and CDR2 YYNGEE come from the germline V gene. This CDR3 region has 13 residues. CDR3 nucleotide sequence: TGTGCCAGCAGCGTATCCACAGCTTATGGCTACACCTTC. Translation: CASSVSTAYGYTF.

The chain uses TRBV9 and TRBJ2-1, with D possibly TRBD2 on 6 matching bases. The CDR3 contains 14 residues. The V end lost 5 bases, the J end lost 0 bases, and 9 bases lay between the germline ends. The germline V gene has CDR1 SGDLS and CDR2 YYNGEE. The DNA for the CDR3 is TGTGCCAGCAGTACTAGCAGCTCCTACAATGAGCAGTTCTTC. It translates to CASSTSSSYNEQFF. The variable domain in full, with the rest retrieved from reference TRBV9 and TRBJ2-1, is DSGVTQTPKHLITATGQRVTLRCSPRSGDLSVYWYQQSLDQGLQFLIQYYNGEERAKGNILERFSAQQFPDLHSELNLSSLELGDSALYFCASSTSSSYNEQFFGPGTRLTVL.

There are a few counts of this clonotype. The J gene is TRBJ1-4, the V gene TRBV18, with D unresolved. CDR3 size: 13 residues. Germline CDR1 and CDR2: KGHSH and LQKENI. V was pared by 3 bases and J by 7 bases, with 9 bases between. The CDR3 here is CASSPPLIEKLFF. CDR3 nucleotide sequence: TGTGCCAGCTCACCGCCGCTGATTGAAAAACTGTTTTTT.

The chain carries TRBV20-1 and TRBJ1-1, with 7 positions matching TRBD1. V was clipped by 5 bases and J by 0 bases; unmatched bases: 6. Germline V lookup: CDR1 DFQATT, CDR2 SNEGSKA (reference sequence). This CDR3 is built from 14 residues. This chain's CDR3 is CSASQGVMNTEAFF. CDR3 DNA sequence: TGCAGTGCTTCTCAGGGGGTTATGAACACTGAAGCTTTCTTT.

Concerning this clonotype itself: Compared with germline, one end of the junction differs, possibly owing to a read error. The rearrangement uses TRBV20-1 and TRBJ1-1; the D gene is possibly TRBD1 (5 bases). This CDR3 region has 15 residues. Germline values: CDR1 DFQATT, CDR2 SNEGSKA (reference sequence). The CDR3: CSATPDLLGGSEASF. The CDR3 DNA follows: TGCAGTGCTACTCCCGATTTGCTCGGGGGGTCTGAAGCTTCCTTT.

At least ten counts were recorded for this clonotype. This chain connects TRBV9 to TRBJ1-1; TRBD1 matches 9 bases. V lost 2 bases and J lost 6; bases outside the gene matches: 14. This CDR3 comprises 17 residues. Per germline, CDR1 SGDLS and CDR2 YYNGEE. CDR3 sequence reads: CASSVTQKRGQGAEAFF. CDR3 nucleotides: TGTGCCAGCAGCGTCACCCAGAAACGGGGACAGGGAGCTGAAGCTTTCTTT.

The chain recombines TRBV10-3 with TRBJ2-5, with 10 bases matching TRBD1. Looked up from germline, CDR1 is ENHRY and CDR2 is SYGVKD. With V trimmed by 0 bases and J by 2 bases, 3 bases remained unmatched. This CDR3 has 16 residues. The CDR3 nucleotides are TGTGCCATCAGTGAGTCGACAGGGGGCGGTCAAGAGACCCAGTACTTC. This translates into CAISESTGGGQETQYF.

This clonotype was counted ten times or more. The chain employs TRBV29-1 and TRBJ1-2; 9 bases line up with TRBD1. Losses at the gene ends were 5 bases for V and 4 bases for J; bases not matched to a gene: 11. The CDR3 has 15 amino acids. Germline V gene lookup returns CDR1 SQVTM and CDR2 ANQGSEA. The DNA of the CDR3 is TGCAGCGTTCTAACCACAGGGGGCTTCGGCTATGGCTACACCTTC. Encoded protein: CSVLTTGGFGYGYTF.

This clonotype was observed many times. The genes are TRBV10-3 and TRBJ2-1; 11 bases fit TRBD2. Germline V gene lookup returns CDR1 ENHRY and CDR2 SYGVKD. The CDR3 has 14 amino acids. The J segment lost 10 bases and the V segment lost 6 bases, leaving 8 bases of the junction unmatched. DNA for the CDR3: TGTGCCATCAGGAAACTAGCGGGGGAGCGGGAGCAGTTCTTC. This encodes CAIRKLAGEREQFF.

This clonotype was observed at least ten times. The chain links TRBV12-3 or TRBV12-4 to TRBJ2-5, with D possibly being TRBD1 (5 bases). The CDR3 loop spans 13 amino acids. Between the trimmed V and J ends, which lost 3 bases and 5 bases, there was a span of 10 bases. The CDR3 DNA sequence: TGTGCCAGCAGTTTTGGACAAGCCGAGACCCAGTACTTC. Translating it yields CASSFGQAETQYF.

This clonotype appeared many times. The gene calls are TRBV4-3 and TRBJ2-3; D perhaps matches TRBD2 (7 bases). V gave up 1 base and J gave up 2 bases, with 16 bases separating them. The CDR3 spans 17 residues. Germline lookup yields CDR1 LGHNA and CDR2 YSLEER. The CDR3 bases are TGCGCCAGCAGCCAAGCTCGGGGCGGGGGCAACACAGATACGCAGTATTTT. Protein product: CASSQARGGGNTDTQYF.

The chain has TRBV12-3 or TRBV12-4 and TRBJ1-1, with D hard to call. This CDR3 region has 14 residues. V was clipped by 5 bases and J by 4 bases, with 14 bases between them. This CDR3 reads CASSAVGQSTEAFF. The CDR3 DNA reads TGTGCCAGCAGTGCCGTAGGGCAGTCCACTGAAGCTTTCTTT.